A selection of T cell receptor beta chains follows, all from one sample in a study of blood T cell repertoires in COVID-19. Sequencing used immunoSEQ multiplex PCR; TCRdb keeps in-frame clones, though not all of them. The sample contains about 72,000 clones, roughly 86% of which appear only once. Sequencing used peripheral blood. All receptors derive from a woman aged 55-70 years with acute or convalescent COVID-19. The CDR3 runs from the conserved cysteine through the conserved F or W. A D gene is named only where the DNA matches it firmly. Only some rows state a clone size, as once, few, many or a class for expanded clones.

D gene	V gene	clone size	J gene	CDR3 protein	CDR3 DNA
TRBD1	TRBV5-4	-	TRBJ2-5	CASSLGQVGETQYF	TGTGCCAGCAGCCTAGGACAGGTTGGAGAGACCCAGTACTTC
-	TRBV21-1	-	TRBJ1-4	CASSRWAFHRGGSTNEKLFF	TGTGCCAGCAGCCGGTGGGCCTTCCACCGGGGGGGATCAACTAATGAAAAACTGTTTTTT
TRBD1	TRBV28	-	TRBJ1-4	CASGSRGRVEKLFF	TGTGCCAGCGGGAGCAGGGGGCGCGTTGAAAAACTGTTTTTT
-	TRBV7-3	-	TRBJ2-1	CASSLRAGVLNEQFF	TGTGCCAGCAGCTTAAGGGCAGGGGTCTTGAATGAGCAGTTCTTC
-	TRBV9	-	TRBJ2-7	CASSVAWAETTYEQYF	TGTGCCAGCAGCGTAGCTTGGGCAGAGACTACCTACGAGCAGTACTTC
-	TRBV6-5	few	TRBJ2-1	CASSLARYNEQFF	TGTGCCAGCAGTTTAGCGAGATACAATGAGCAGTTCTTC
TRBD1	TRBV19	-	TRBJ1-2	CASSISDRTWGYTF	TGTGCCAGTAGTATATCGGACAGGACTTGGGGCTACACCTTC
TRBD2	TRBV19	once	TRBJ2-5	CASSIRGLAGAGETQYF	TGTGCCAGTAGTATTCGGGGACTAGCGGGGGCTGGGGAGACCCAGTACTTC
-	TRBV4-2	few	TRBJ1-2	CASSQDGYREYGYTF	TGTGCCAGCAGCCAAGACGGGTACAGGGAGTATGGCTACACCTTC
-	TRBV5-4	-	TRBJ1-2	CASSLYQQLPNYGYTF	TGTGCCAGCAGCTTATACCAACAGCTACCCAACTATGGCTACACCTTC
TRBD1	TRBV5-1	-	TRBJ2-5	CASSSGQLQETQYF	TGCGCCAGCAGCTCGGGACAGCTCCAAGAGACCCAGTACTTC
-	TRBV5-1	-	TRBJ1-1	CASSLEPSGPLNTEAFF	TGCGCCAGCAGCCTCGAACCGAGCGGGCCCCTGAACACTGAAGCTTTCTTT
-	TRBV23-1	-	TRBJ1-4	CASTSAHARGLFF	TGCGCCAGCACCTCGGCCCACGCAAGGGGGCTGTTTTTT
-	TRBV6-5	few	TRBJ1-1	CASSYAGGNTEAFF	TGTGCCAGCAGTTACGCGGGCGGCAACACTGAAGCTTTCTTT
-	TRBV5-4	-	TRBJ2-4	CASSGPGEEENIQYF	TGTGCCAGCAGCGGACCGGGAGAGGAGGAAAACATTCAGTACTTC
TRBD1	TRBV2	-	TRBJ2-7	CASRTTGSSGEQYF	TGTGCCAGCAGAACGACAGGGTCCTCGGGCGAGCAGTACTTC
-	TRBV7-2	-	TRBJ2-3	CASSLASVATDTQYF	TGTGCCAGCAGCTTAGCTTCTGTAGCGACAGATACGCAGTATTTT
TRBD1	TRBV30	-	TRBJ2-1	CAWAKGTGGYNEQFF	TGTGCCTGGGCAAAAGGGACAGGAGGTTACAATGAGCAGTTCTTC
-	TRBV4-1	once	TRBJ2-1	CASSQAGPGLRNEQFF	TGCGCCAGCAGCCAAGCCGGGCCGGGACTGAGGAATGAGCAGTTCTTC
TRBD1	TRBV7-9	once	TRBJ1-1	CASSIGTGEAFF	TGTGCCAGCAGCATCGGGACAGGTGAAGCTTTCTTT
TRBD1	TRBV3-1/TRBV3-2	-	TRBJ1-3	CASSQVTGMNTIYF	TGTGCCAGCAGCCAAGTGACAGGGATGAACACCATATATTTT
-	TRBV6-1	-	TRBJ1-1	CASSDSGSNTEAFF	TGTGCCAGCAGTGATTCGGGGTCGAACACTGAAGCTTTCTTT
TRBD2	TRBV11-2	-	TRBJ2-1	CASSLAASGDSYNEQFF	TGTGCCAGCAGCTTAGCCGCTAGCGGGGATTCCTACAATGAGCAGTTCTTC
TRBD1	TRBV3-1/TRBV3-2	once	TRBJ2-3	CASSFGQGSDTQYF	TGTGCCAGCAGCTTTGGACAGGGCTCAGATACGCAGTATTTT
TRBD1	TRBV5-6	-	TRBJ1-2	CASSPTGQVYGYTF	TGTGCCAGCAGCCCGACAGGACAGGTCTATGGCTACACCTTC
-	TRBV6-1	-	TRBJ2-4	CASSEFLSPDSSKNIQYF	TGTGCCAGCAGTGAATTCCTGAGCCCCGACAGTTCCAAAAACATTCAGTACTTC
-	TRBV6-6	few	TRBJ2-7	CASSYSLHYEQYF	TGTGCCAGCAGTTACTCACTCCACTACGAGCAGTACTTC
TRBD1	TRBV14	-	TRBJ2-7	CASSPSPGTGVGYEQYF	TGTGCCAGCAGCCCTTCTCCCGGGACAGGGGTAGGCTACGAGCAGTACTTC
-	TRBV3-1/TRBV3-2	-	TRBJ1-3	CASSQPTWGSGNTIYF	TGTGCCAGCAGCCAACCGACGTGGGGCAGTGGAAACACCATATATTTT
-	TRBV25-1	-	TRBJ2-7	CASRADSPYEQYF	TGTGCCAGCAGGGCGGACAGCCCCTACGAGCAGTACTTC
TRBD2	TRBV11-3	-	TRBJ2-3	CASSQTRGSAQYF	TGTGCCAGCAGCCAAACGCGGGGGTCGGCGCAGTATTTT
TRBD2	TRBV7-9	-	TRBJ2-3	CASSSRAGGPDTQYF	TGTGCCAGCAGCTCCAGAGCGGGGGGGCCGGATACGCAGTATTTT
TRBD1	TRBV6-1	-	TRBJ1-3	CASSETWDRTGNTIYF	TGTGCCAGCAGTGAAACCTGGGACAGAACTGGAAACACCATATATTTT
TRBD1	TRBV18	-	TRBJ2-7	CASSPRQGASEQYF	TGTGCCAGCTCACCAAGACAGGGGGCATCGGAGCAGTACTTC
-	TRBV28	-	TRBJ2-7	CASSLSRRLGPTGALEDEQYF	TGTGCCAGCAGTTTATCTCGAAGGCTAGGACCGACAGGCGCTCTTGAAGACGAGCAGTACTTC
TRBD1	TRBV6-2/TRBV6-3	-	TRBJ2-2	CASSPWTGFGTGELFF	TGTGCCAGCAGTCCGTGGACAGGGTTCGGCACCGGGGAGCTGTTTTTT
-	TRBV3-1/TRBV3-2	-	TRBJ1-2	CASSQDRGGYTF	TGTGCCAGCAGCCAAGATCGGGGAGGCTACACCTTC
TRBD2	TRBV5-1	-	TRBJ2-2	CASTVSGGNTGELFF	TGCGCCAGCACCGTTAGCGGGGGGAACACCGGGGAGCTGTTTTTT
-	TRBV28	-	TRBJ2-2	CASSPRTVWTGELFF	TGTGCCAGCAGCCCCAGGACTGTCTGGACCGGGGAGCTGTTTTTT
-	TRBV6-5	-	TRBJ2-7	CASSYLGATYEQYF	TGTGCCAGCAGTTACTTGGGGGCGACCTACGAGCAGTACTTC
TRBD2	TRBV7-9	-	TRBJ2-1	CASKTSGGPSYNEQFF	TGTGCCAGCAAGACTAGCGGGGGTCCATCCTACAATGAGCAGTTCTTC
-	TRBV3-1/TRBV3-2	-	TRBJ1-1	CASSHLTGIEAFF	TGTGCCAGCAGCCATCTCACAGGGATTGAAGCTTTCTTT
TRBD2	TRBV7-2	-	TRBJ2-2	CASSPRYSGGRTGELFF	TGTGCCAGCAGCCCGCGTTATAGCGGGGGGCGGACCGGGGAGCTGTTTTTT
TRBD1	TRBV5-1	-	TRBJ1-2	CASSLAGGGTDGYTF	TGCGCCAGCAGCTTGGCCGGAGGGGGCACGGATGGCTACACCTTC
TRBD1	TRBV19	-	TRBJ1-1	CASRASTGVVTEAFF	TGTGCCAGTAGGGCCAGCACAGGGGTGGTCACTGAAGCTTTCTTT
TRBD2	TRBV11-2	-	TRBJ2-5	CASSPITVGLAVETQYF	TGTGCCAGCAGCCCTATAACCGTGGGGCTAGCGGTGGAGACCCAGTACTTC
-	TRBV3-1/TRBV3-2	few	TRBJ2-7	CASSRQVYEQYF	TGTGCCAGCAGCCGACAGGTCTACGAGCAGTACTTC
-	TRBV6-5	-	TRBJ2-7	CASSYSRPTDTYEQYF	TGTGCCAGCAGTTACTCGAGGCCGACAGATACCTACGAGCAGTACTTC
-	TRBV4-1	-	TRBJ1-5	CASSQTDNQPQHF	TGCGCCAGCAGCCAGACAGATAATCAGCCCCAGCATTTT
TRBD2	TRBV10-3	-	TRBJ2-3	CAISSGASTDTQYF	TGTGCCATCAGTAGCGGGGCTAGCACAGATACGCAGTATTTT
TRBD1	TRBV13	-	TRBJ1-1	CASSLMQGDTEAFF	TGTGCCAGCAGCTTAATGCAGGGGGACACTGAAGCTTTCTTT
-	TRBV3-1/TRBV3-2	-	TRBJ2-5	CASSQGRGPVTQYF	TGTGCCAGCAGCCAAGGGCGGGGTCCGGTGACCCAGTACTTC
-	TRBV29-1	-	TRBJ2-7	CSVGRFGFPEQYF	TGCAGCGTTGGGAGGTTTGGCTTTCCCGAGCAGTACTTC
-	TRBV14	-	TRBJ2-3	CASSPISLVQDTDTQYF	TGTGCCAGCAGCCCAATTTCACTAGTTCAGGACACAGATACGCAGTATTTT
-	TRBV6-5	-	TRBJ2-2	CASTTQGYTGELFF	TGTGCCAGCACTACACAGGGTTACACCGGGGAGCTGTTTTTT
-	TRBV10-1	-	TRBJ1-5	CASSDKEGSNNQPQHF	TGCGCCAGCAGTGATAAGGAGGGTAGCAACAATCAGCCCCAGCATTTT
-	TRBV3-1/TRBV3-2	-	TRBJ1-5	CASSLGQGDQPQHF	TGTGCCAGCAGCCTCGGGCAGGGCGATCAGCCCCAGCATTTT
TRBD2	TRBV28	-	TRBJ2-3	CAIGTSGFTDTQYF	TGTGCCATAGGGACTAGCGGGTTCACAGATACGCAGTATTTT
TRBD1	TRBV3-1/TRBV3-2	-	TRBJ2-3	CASSPPGQGADTQYF	TGTGCCAGCAGCCCTCCGGGACAGGGGGCAGATACGCAGTATTTT
-	TRBV11-2	few	TRBJ2-2	CASSLHGGAGTGELFF	TGTGCCAGCAGCTTACACGGAGGGGCGGGCACCGGGGAGCTGTTTTTT